This entry concerns a single TCR beta chain. Antigen unknown. The data are from a study of T cell clones after liver transplantation. Study background: Subjects received no induction therapy and standard immunosuppression until randomization at 12-24 months post-transplant. Tolerance: complete withdrawal held at least one year, liver enzymes staying within twice normal. Points from the study as a whole: Post-transplant time points were not standardized, so conclusions are preliminary.

Sorting of unstimulated PBMCs yielded separate CD3+CD4+ and CD3+CD8+ fractions. Clones were sequenced by immunoSEQ multiplex PCR, and TCRdb holds only the in-frame ones, with some missing. The table includes about 20,000 clones, 65% to 85% detected once. Germline V gene sequence: CDR1 SGHNT, CDR2 YYREEE (reference sequence). Trimming left V 1 base short and J 3 bases short, with 11 bases between. CDR3 length equals 14 residues. This receptor was taken from a human patient who received a liver transplant. Some T cells may be the graft donor's. The gene calls are TRBV5-4 and TRBJ2-7, with D possibly matching TRBD2 (5 bases). Sequenced material: CD8+ T cells from blood, taken less than 70 months after liver transplant. The CDR3 DNA reads TGTGCCAGCAGCTTGCTAGGAGGAGACTACGAGCAGTACTTC. It is translated as CASSLLGGDYEQYF.